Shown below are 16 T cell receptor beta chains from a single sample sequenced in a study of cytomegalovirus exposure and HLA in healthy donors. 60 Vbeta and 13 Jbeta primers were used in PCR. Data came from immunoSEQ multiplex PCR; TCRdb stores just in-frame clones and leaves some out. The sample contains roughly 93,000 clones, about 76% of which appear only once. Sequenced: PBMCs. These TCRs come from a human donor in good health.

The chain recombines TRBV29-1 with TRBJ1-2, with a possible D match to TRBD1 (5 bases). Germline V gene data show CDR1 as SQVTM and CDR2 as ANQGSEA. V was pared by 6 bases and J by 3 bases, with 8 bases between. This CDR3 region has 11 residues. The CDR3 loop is CSVTAYYGYTF. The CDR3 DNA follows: TGCAGCGTGACAGCTTACTATGGCTACACCTTC.

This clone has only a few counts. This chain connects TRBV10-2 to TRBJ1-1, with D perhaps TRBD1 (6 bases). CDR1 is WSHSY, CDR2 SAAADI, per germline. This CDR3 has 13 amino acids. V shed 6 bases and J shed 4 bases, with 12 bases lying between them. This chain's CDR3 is CASRVQGFTEAFF. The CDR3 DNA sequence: TGCGCCAGCAGGGTCCAGGGGTTCACTGAAGCTTTCTTT.

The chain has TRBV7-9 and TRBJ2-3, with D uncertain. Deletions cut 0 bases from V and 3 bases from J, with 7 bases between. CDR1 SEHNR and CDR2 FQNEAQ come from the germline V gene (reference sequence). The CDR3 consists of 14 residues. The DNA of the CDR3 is TGTGCCAGCAGCTTAGCGTCGAGAACAGATACGCAGTATTTT. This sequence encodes CASSLASRTDTQYF.

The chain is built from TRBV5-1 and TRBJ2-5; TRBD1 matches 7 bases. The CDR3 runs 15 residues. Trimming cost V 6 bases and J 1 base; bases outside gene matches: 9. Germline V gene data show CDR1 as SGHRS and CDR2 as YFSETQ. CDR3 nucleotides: TGCGCCAGCAAGCCACAGGGACAGCCCCAAGAGACCCAGTACTTC. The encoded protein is CASKPQGQPQETQYF.

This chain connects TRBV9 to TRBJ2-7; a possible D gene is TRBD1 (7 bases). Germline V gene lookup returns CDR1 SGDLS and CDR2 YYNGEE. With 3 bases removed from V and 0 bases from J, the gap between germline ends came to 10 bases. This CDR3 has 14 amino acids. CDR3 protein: CASSAQGGSYEQYF. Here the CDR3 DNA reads TGTGCCAGCAGCGCGCAGGGGGGCTCCTACGAGCAGTACTTC.

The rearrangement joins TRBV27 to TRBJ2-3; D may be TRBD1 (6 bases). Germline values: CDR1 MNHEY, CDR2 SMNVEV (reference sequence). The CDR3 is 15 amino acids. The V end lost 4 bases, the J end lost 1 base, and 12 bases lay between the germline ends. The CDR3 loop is CASSWGDRRTDTQYF. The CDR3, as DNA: TGTGCCAGCAGTTGGGGAGACAGGCGCACAGATACGCAGTATTTT.

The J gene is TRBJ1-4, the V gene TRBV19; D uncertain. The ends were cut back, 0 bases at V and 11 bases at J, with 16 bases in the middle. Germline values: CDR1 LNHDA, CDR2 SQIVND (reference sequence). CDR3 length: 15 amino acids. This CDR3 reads CASSIDLYGGSKLFF. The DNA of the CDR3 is TGTGCCAGTAGTATAGATCTATATGGAGGGAGTAAACTGTTTTTT.

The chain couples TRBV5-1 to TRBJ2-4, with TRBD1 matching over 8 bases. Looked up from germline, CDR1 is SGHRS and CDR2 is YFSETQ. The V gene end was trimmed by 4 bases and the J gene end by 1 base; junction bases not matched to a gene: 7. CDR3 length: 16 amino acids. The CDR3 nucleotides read TGCGCCAGCAGCGTGACAGGGGATGGGGCCAAAAACATTCAGTACTTC. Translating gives CASSVTGDGAKNIQYF.

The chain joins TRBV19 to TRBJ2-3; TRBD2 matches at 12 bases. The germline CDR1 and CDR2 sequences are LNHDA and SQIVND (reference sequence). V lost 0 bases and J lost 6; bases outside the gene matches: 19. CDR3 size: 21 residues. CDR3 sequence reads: CASSIDGGLAGRGGIKDTQYF. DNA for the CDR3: TGTGCCAGTAGTATAGATGGAGGACTAGCGGGACGTGGCGGGATTAAGGATACGCAGTATTTT.

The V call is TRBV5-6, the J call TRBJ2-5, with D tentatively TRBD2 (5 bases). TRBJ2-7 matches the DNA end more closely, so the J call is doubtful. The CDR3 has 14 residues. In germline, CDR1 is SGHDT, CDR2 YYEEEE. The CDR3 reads CASSLLGSSYEQYF. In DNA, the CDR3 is TGTGCCAGCAGCTTGCTTGGGAGCTCCTACGAGCAGTACTTC.

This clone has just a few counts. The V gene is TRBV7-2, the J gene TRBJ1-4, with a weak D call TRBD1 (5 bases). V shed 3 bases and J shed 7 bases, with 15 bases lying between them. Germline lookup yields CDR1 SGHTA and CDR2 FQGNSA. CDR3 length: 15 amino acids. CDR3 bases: TGTGCCAGCAGCTTCGGGACTGTCATCGGTGAAAAACTGTTTTTT. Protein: CASSFGTVIGEKLFF.

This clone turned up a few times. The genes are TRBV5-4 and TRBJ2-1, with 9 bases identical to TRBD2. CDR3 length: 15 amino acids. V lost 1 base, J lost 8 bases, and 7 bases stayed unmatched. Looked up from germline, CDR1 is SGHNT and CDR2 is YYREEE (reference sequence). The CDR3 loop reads CASSLTSGGRDEQFF. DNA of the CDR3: TGTGCCAGCAGCTTGACCAGCGGGGGGAGGGATGAGCAGTTCTTC.

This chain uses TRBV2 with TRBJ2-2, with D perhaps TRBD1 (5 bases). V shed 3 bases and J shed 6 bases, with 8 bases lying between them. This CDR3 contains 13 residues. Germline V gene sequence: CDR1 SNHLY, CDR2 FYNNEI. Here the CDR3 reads CASSEQGAGELFF. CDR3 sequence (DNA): TGTGCCAGCAGTGAGCAGGGTGCCGGGGAGCTGTTTTTT.

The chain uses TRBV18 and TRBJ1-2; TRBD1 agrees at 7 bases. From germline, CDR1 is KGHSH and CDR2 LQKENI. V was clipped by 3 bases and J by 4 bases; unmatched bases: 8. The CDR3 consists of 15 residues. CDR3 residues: CASSPKKGASYGYTF. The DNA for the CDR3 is TGTGCCAGCTCACCCAAAAAGGGGGCATCCTATGGCTACACCTTC. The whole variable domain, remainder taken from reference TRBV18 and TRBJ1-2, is NAGVMQNPRHLVRRRGQEARLRCSPMKGHSHVYWYRQLPEEGLKFMVYLQKENIIDESGMPKERFSAEFPKEGPSILRIQQVVRGDSAAYFCASSPKKGASYGYTFGSGTRLTVV.

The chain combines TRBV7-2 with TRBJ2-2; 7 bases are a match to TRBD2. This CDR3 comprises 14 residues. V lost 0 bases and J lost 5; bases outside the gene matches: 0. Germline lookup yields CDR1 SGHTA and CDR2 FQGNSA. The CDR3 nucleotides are TGTGCCAGCAGCTTAGCGGGAGGGACCGGGGAGCTGTTTTTT. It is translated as CASSLAGGTGELFF.

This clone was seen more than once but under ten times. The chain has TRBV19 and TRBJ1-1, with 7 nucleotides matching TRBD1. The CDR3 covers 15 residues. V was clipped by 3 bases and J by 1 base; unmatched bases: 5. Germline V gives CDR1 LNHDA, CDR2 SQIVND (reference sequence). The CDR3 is CASSIDGDRNTEAFF. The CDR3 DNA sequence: TGTGCCAGTAGTATCGATGGGGACAGGAACACTGAAGCTTTCTTT.